Sequencing of this T cell receptor (beta chain) was carried out in a study of blood T cell repertoires in COVID-19. Study overall: Samples came from the United States, Italy and Spain, spanning acute and convalescent COVID-19. PBMCs, B-cell-depleted T cells, or T cells were the source of the cDNA or gDNA that made up the material.

J was trimmed by 6 bases and V by 2 bases; bases with no gene match: 9. Looked up from germline, CDR1 is LNHNV and CDR2 is YYDKDF (reference sequence). The CDR3 covers 15 residues. In the source study's methods: Estimation of nucleated cell counts relied on the amplification of reference gene primers. Clones were read by immunoSEQ multiplex PCR, and TCRdb kept only the in-frame ones, dropping some. V and J calls and clone size are copied from that table; D and trimming were computed from the DNA. The data contain about 120,000 clones, about 85% of them singletons. This clone has just one count. The sequence was obtained from a woman older than 75 with acute or convalescent COVID-19. Sequenced material: peripheral blood. The rearrangement links TRBV15 to TRBJ1-1, with 7 bases fitting TRBD1. The CDR3 sequence: CATSRSEGATAEAFF. The CDR3 nucleotides read TGTGCCACCAGCAGAAGCGAGGGGGCGACTGCTGAAGCTTTCTTT.